This TCR beta chain was identified during a study of blood T cell repertoires in COVID-19. Overall study: Italy, Spain and the United States were the sources of the convalescent and acute COVID-19 samples.

The assay was immunoSEQ multiplex PCR, and TCRdb's table has in-frame clones only and misses some. The data show around 360,000 clones, around 87% seen once. Germline V CDR1 and CDR2: SGHNT, YENEEA. CDR3 length: 14 residues. V was clipped by 4 bases and J by 8 bases; unmatched bases: 7. Participants spanned ages 18 to 89 years and resided in 20 to 30 US areas. Participants were placed into cohorts based on the clinical history they reported. Sequenced: PBMCs or T cells enriched from blood (not recorded which). The rearrangement links TRBV11-3 to TRBJ2-3, with TRBD1 identical over 9 bases. This TCR came from a man in his forties in a cohort exposed to, infected with or recovered from COVID-19 (not recorded which). In DNA form, the CDR3 reads TGTGCCAGCAGCTCTCAGGGACAGGGTGGTACGCAGTATTTT. This translates into CASSSQGQGGTQYF.